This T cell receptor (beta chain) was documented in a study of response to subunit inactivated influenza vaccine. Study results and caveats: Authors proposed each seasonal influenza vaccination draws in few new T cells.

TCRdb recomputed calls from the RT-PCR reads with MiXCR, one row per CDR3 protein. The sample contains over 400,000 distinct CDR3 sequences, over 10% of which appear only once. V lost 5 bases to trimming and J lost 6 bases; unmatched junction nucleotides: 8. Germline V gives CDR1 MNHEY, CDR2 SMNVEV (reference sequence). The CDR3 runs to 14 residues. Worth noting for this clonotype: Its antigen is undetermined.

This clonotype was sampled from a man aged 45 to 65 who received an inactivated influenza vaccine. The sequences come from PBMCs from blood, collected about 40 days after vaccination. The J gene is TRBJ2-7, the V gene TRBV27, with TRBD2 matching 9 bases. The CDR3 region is CASSLNSGRTEQYF. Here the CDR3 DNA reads TGTGCCAGCAGTCTCAATAGCGGGAGAACCGAGCAGTACTTC.